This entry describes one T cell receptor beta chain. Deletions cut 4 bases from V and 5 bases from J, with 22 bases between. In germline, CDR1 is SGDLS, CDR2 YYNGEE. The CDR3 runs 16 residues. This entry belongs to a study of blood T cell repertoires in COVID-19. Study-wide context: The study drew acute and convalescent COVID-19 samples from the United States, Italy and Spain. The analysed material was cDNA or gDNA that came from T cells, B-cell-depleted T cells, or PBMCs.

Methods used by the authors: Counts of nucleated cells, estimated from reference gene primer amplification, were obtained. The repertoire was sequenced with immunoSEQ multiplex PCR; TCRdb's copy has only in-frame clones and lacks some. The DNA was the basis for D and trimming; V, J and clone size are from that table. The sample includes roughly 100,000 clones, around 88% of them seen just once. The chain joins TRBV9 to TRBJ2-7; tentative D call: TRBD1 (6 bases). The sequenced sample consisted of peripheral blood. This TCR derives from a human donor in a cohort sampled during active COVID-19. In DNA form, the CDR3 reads TGTGCCAGCAGCCACTTAGACCAGGGGCCCATCGACGAGCAGTACTTC. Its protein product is CASSHLDQGPIDEQYF.